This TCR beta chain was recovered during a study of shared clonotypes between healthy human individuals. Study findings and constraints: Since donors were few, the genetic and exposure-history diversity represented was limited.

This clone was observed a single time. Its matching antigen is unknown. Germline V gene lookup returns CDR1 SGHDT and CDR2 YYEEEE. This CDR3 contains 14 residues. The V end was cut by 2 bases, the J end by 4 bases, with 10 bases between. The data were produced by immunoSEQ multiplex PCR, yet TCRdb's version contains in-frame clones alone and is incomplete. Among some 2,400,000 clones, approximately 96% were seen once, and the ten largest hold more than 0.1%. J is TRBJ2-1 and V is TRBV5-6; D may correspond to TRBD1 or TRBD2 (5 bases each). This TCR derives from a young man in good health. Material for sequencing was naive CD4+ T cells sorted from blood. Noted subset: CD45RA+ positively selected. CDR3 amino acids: CASSLIGAYNEQFF. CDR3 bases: TGTGCCAGCAGCTTAATCGGGGCTTACAATGAGCAGTTCTTC.